This T cell receptor (beta chain) was recovered during a study of breast tumors, draining lymph nodes, adjacent tissues. The V gene end was trimmed by 4 bases and the J gene end by 7 bases; junction bases not matched to a gene: 16. CDR1 is SGHDT and CDR2 is YYEEEE in the germline V gene. The CDR3 contains 16 residues. This clonotype was detected many times. This sequence may be a read error, since a much larger clone differs from it by one base. TCRdb itself ran the multiplex PCR reads through MiXCR, one entry per CDR3 protein. The table records about 14,000 distinct CDR3 sequences, roughly three fifths of them present only once.

The clonotype was recovered from a female donor with breast cancer. Some clones in this sample may be carry-over from other donors' samples. The chain joins TRBV5-6 to TRBJ2-5; 7 nucleotides agree with TRBD2. Material for sequencing was tumor-adjacent breast tissue. The CDR3 region is CASSRGTTYGVGTQYF. In DNA form, the CDR3 reads TGTGCCAGCAGCCGGGGGACTACCTACGGCGTGGGGACCCAGTACTTC.